Here is one T cell receptor (beta chain) with its context. What this receptor recognizes is not known. The input lacks base qualities; no much larger clone sits a single base away. CDR1 and CDR2 were assigned from the germline V gene as SGHTA and FQGNSA. Trimming leaves V shorter by 6 bases and J shorter by 0 bases, with the junction holding 7 bases beyond the gene matches. Including cysteine and phenylalanine, the CDR3 has 15 amino acids. Of the read, only the CDR3 DNA is kept; its 45 bases are in frame from base 1. The record originates from a study of response to subunit inactivated influenza vaccine (dated by TCRdb to between 2018 and 2020). Some background on the complete study: The study used deep quantitative T cell receptor repertoire profiling to track responses to a trivalent subunit inactivated influenza vaccine. Results and caveats for the whole study, not just this receptor: According to the authors, only a limited number of new T cells may be recruited by each seasonal influenza vaccination.

The protocol used for the library was RT-PCR. The sequencer listed for this sample is Illumina HiSeq 2500. The raw public reads went through TCRdb reprocessing: fastp at Q25, MiXCR clone calling, in-frame beta chains kept. Rows with one shared CDR3 protein collapse into an entry with the most common genes and DNA. Here the sample has 490,000 or so distinct CDR3 sequences; around 8% occur a single time. The biggest ten clones account for roughly 13% of the sample. The V and J genes are TRBV7-2 and TRBJ2-7; TRBD1 lines up with 8 middle nucleotides. The sample here was PBMCs from blood, taken 23 months after vaccination. The clonotype originates from a man between 50 and 75 years old who received an inactivated influenza vaccine. Donor details come from another sample of the same person, matched by shared clones. The CDR3 has the sequence CASRKDRDPSYEQYF. The bases are TGTGCCAGCAGGAAGGACAGGGACCCCTCCTACGAGCAGTACTTC.